The 21 T cell receptor beta chains below all came from one sample that was sequenced in a study of blood T cell repertoires in COVID-19. Repertoires were generated with immunoSEQ multiplex PCR, while TCRdb's copy carries only in-frame clones and drops some. The sample comprises approximately 170,000 clones, 80% to 90% of which are singletons, and less than 20% rests with the top ten. The source material was peripheral blood. The receptors derive from a woman in her seventies who had recovered from COVID-19.

This clone came up once. The chain joins TRBV6-5 to TRBJ1-5; the match to TRBD1 covers 8 bases. Germline V gene lookup returns CDR1 MNHEY and CDR2 SVGAGI. There are 14 residues in the CDR3. V shed 8 bases, J shed 5 bases, and the junction held 8 bases outside the gene matches. CDR3 DNA sequence: TGTGCCAGCGGAAACTGGGGACAGGATCAGCCCCAGCATTTT. It translates to CASGNWGQDQPQHF.

This clone has just one count. CDR3 coding DNA: TGTGCCAGCAGCATTTGGACAGGGTATAACTATGGCTACACCTTC. The encoded protein is CASSIWTGYNYGYTF. The rearrangement uses TRBV7-2 and TRBJ1-2; TRBD1 agrees at 8 bases. The CDR3 contains 15 residues. V shed 5 bases, J shed 1 base, and the junction held 6 bases outside the gene matches. The germline gives CDR1 SGHTA, CDR2 FQGNSA.

This chain links TRBV9 with TRBJ1-4; the match to TRBD1 covers 9 bases. V shed 0 bases, J shed 7 bases, and the junction held 10 bases outside the gene matches. From germline, CDR1 is SGDLS and CDR2 YYNGEE. CDR3 size: 17 residues. CDR3 nucleotides: TGTGCCAGCAGCGTAGAGGACAGGGGTTTGCCGACTGAAAAACTGTTTTTT. Protein sequence: CASSVEDRGLPTEKLFF.

The V gene is TRBV18, the J gene TRBJ1-2; D call uncertain. Between the trimmed V and J ends, which lost 3 bases and 3 bases, there was a span of 14 bases. Germline lookup yields CDR1 KGHSH and CDR2 LQKENI. This CDR3 region has 15 residues. The CDR3 DNA follows: TGTGCCAGCTCACCCGGGGTCTCGGTCGACTATGGCTACACCTTC. Protein product: CASSPGVSVDYGYTF. Combining the CDR3 with reference TRBV18 and TRBJ1-2 gives the whole variable domain NAGVMQNPRHLVRRRGQEARLRCSPMKGHSHVYWYRQLPEEGLKFMVYLQKENIIDESGMPKERFSAEFPKEGPSILRIQQVVRGDSAAYFCASSPGVSVDYGYTFGSGTRLTVV.

V and J are TRBV12-3 or TRBV12-4 and TRBJ1-1; D not certain. CDR3 length: 13 amino acids. The V gene lost 2 bases and the J gene lost 1 base, with 5 bases spanning the gap. The CDR3 loop reads CASSLLRNTEAFF. The CDR3, as DNA: TGTGCCAGCAGTTTATTGAGGAACACTGAAGCTTTCTTT.

The chain employs TRBV6-2 or TRBV6-3 and TRBJ1-1, with D perhaps TRBD1 (6 bases). CDR1 is MNHEY, CDR2 SVGEGT, per germline. The CDR3 runs 13 residues. The germline V and J ends were trimmed by 4 bases and 4 bases, with 10 bases remaining between them. The CDR3 DNA sequence: TGTGCCAGCAGTTTGGGGGCCGGCACTGAAGCTTTCTTT. Residues: CASSLGAGTEAFF.

The rearrangement joins TRBV6-2 or TRBV6-3 to TRBJ1-2; D remains ambiguous. Germline V CDR1 and CDR2: MNHEY, SVGEGT. Trimming took off 5 bases at V and 3 bases at J, with 13 bases between the two ends. The CDR3 length is 14 residues. CDR3 coding DNA: TGTGCCAGCAGTCACCCCCGCACTGACTATGGCTACACCTTC. Residues: CASSHPRTDYGYTF.

The CDR3 nucleotides read TGTGCCAGCAGCTTGGCGGGTAGAAGAATAGGGGAGCAGTTCTTC. This sequence encodes CASSLAGRRIGEQFF. V is TRBV7-9 and J is TRBJ2-1; TRBD2 might be the D (5 bases). V dropped 3 bases and J dropped 10 bases, with 19 bases sitting between them. Germline CDR1 SEHNR, CDR2 FQNEAQ (reference sequence). CDR3 size: 15 residues.

This CDR3 is CASSPDRGAVGDSYNEQFF. In nucleotides, the CDR3 is TGTGCCAGCTCACCCGACAGGGGGGCCGTGGGAGACTCCTACAATGAGCAGTTCTTC. The rearrangement joins TRBV18 to TRBJ2-1, with TRBD1 matching 9 bases. The CDR3 loop spans 19 amino acids. Germline CDR1 is KGHSH and CDR2 is LQKENI. Unmatched junction bases numbered 12, after V lost 3 bases and J lost 0 bases. The full variable domain, completed using reference TRBV18 and TRBJ2-1, is NAGVMQNPRHLVRRRGQEARLRCSPMKGHSHVYWYRQLPEEGLKFMVYLQKENIIDESGMPKERFSAEFPKEGPSILRIQQVVRGDSAAYFCASSPDRGAVGDSYNEQFFGPGTRLTVL.

V is TRBV9 and J is TRBJ2-2; weak D call: TRBD1 (6 bases). The CDR3 is 15 amino acids. Trimming took off 4 bases at V and 0 bases at J, with 10 bases between the two ends. Germline CDR1 is SGDLS and CDR2 is YYNGEE. The CDR3, as DNA: TGTGCCAGCAGCCCCGGGACACCGAACACCGGGGAGCTGTTTTTT. This encodes CASSPGTPNTGELFF. The entire variable domain, with the rest obtained from reference TRBV9 and TRBJ2-2, is as follows: DSGVTQTPKHLITATGQRVTLRCSPRSGDLSVYWYQQSLDQGLQFLIQYYNGEERAKGNILERFSAQQFPDLHSELNLSSLELGDSALYFCASSPGTPNTGELFFGEGSRLTVL.

The gene calls are TRBV5-8 and TRBJ2-3; a possible D gene is TRBD2 (6 bases). Trimming stripped 4 bases from V and 4 bases from J, with 19 bases between. CDR1 and CDR2 from the germline V gene are SGHTS and YDEGEE. This CDR3 comprises 16 residues. CDR3 loop: CASSSRTGSGSDTQYF. The CDR3 DNA follows: TGTGCCAGCAGCAGCAGGACCGGGAGTGGTTCAGATACGCAGTATTTT.

The rearrangement links TRBV28 to TRBJ1-4, with 7 bases lining up with TRBD1. With V trimmed by 2 bases and J by 5 bases, 5 bases remained unmatched. Germline loops: CDR1 MDHEN, CDR2 SYDVKM. The CDR3 has 15 amino acids. The CDR3 loop reads CASSLPRDSNEKLFF. The CDR3 bases are TGTGCCAGCAGTTTACCACGGGACAGCAATGAAAAACTGTTTTTT. The full variable domain, rest sourced from reference TRBV28 and TRBJ1-4, is DVKVTQSSRYLVKRTGEKVFLECVQDMDHENMFWYRQDPGLGLRLIYFSYDVKMKEKGDIPEGYSVSREKKERFSLILESASTNQTSMYLCASSLPRDSNEKLFFGSGTQLSVL.

The chain has TRBV29-1 and TRBJ2-5, with a weak D call TRBD2 (6 bases). The V end was cut by 6 bases, the J end by 5 bases, with 16 bases between. This CDR3 comprises 13 residues. CDR1 is SQVTM and CDR2 is ANQGSEA in the germline V gene. The CDR3 bases are TGCAGCGTCGTCCGGGGAAGCGGGGAGACCCAGTACTTC. Amino acids: CSVVRGSGETQYF.

This rearrangement joins TRBV6-1 to TRBJ1-6; 9 nucleotides align to TRBD1. The J segment lost 1 base and the V segment lost 2 bases, leaving 9 bases of the junction unmatched. The germline CDR1 and CDR2 sequences are MNHNS and SASEGT. The CDR3 length is 19 residues. CDR3 nucleotides: TGTGCCAGCAGTGAACACGGGGACAGGGTGCGGTCCTATAATTCACCCCTCCACTTT. As protein: CASSEHGDRVRSYNSPLHF.

The rearrangement joins TRBV2 to TRBJ2-7; 9 bases line up with TRBD2. This CDR3 is 12 amino acids long. Germline CDR1 SNHLY, CDR2 FYNNEI. DNA for the CDR3: TGTGCGCGCGGGGGGGGCACCTACGAGCAGTACTTC. This codes for CARGGGTYEQYF.

The V gene is TRBV5-1, the J gene TRBJ2-3; 7 nucleotides agree with TRBD2. Trimming removed 1 base from V and 3 bases from J; junction bases left unmatched: 8. CDR1 and CDR2 (germline): SGHRS, YFSETQ. The CDR3 is made up of 16 amino acids. CDR3 amino acids: CASSLFLAAYTDTQYF. In nucleotides, the CDR3 is TGCGCCAGCAGCTTGTTCCTAGCGGCCTATACAGATACGCAGTATTTT.

The gene calls are TRBV6-4 and TRBJ1-5; no reliable D call. The CDR3 has 13 amino acids. Trimming removed 5 bases at V and 2 bases at J, with 7 bases between. Germline V gene data show CDR1 as MRHNA and CDR2 as SNTAGT. CDR3 loop: CASSSERNQPQHF. CDR3 sequence (DNA): TGTGCCAGCAGTAGCGAGCGCAATCAGCCCCAGCATTTT.

V usage is TRBV28 and J usage is TRBJ1-6; no firm D call. Between the trimmed V and J ends, which lost 2 bases and 8 bases, there was a span of 13 bases. This CDR3 has 15 amino acids. In germline, CDR1 is MDHEN, CDR2 SYDVKM. The CDR3 region has the DNA TGTGCCAGCAGTTTAGTTTCAGTCGGGGATTCACCCCTCCACTTT. Translation: CASSLVSVGDSPLHF.

The chain recombines TRBV18 with TRBJ1-5, with 7 positions matching TRBD1. V lost 6 bases, J lost 5 bases, and 16 bases stayed unmatched. In germline, CDR1 is KGHSH, CDR2 LQKENI. This CDR3 region has 17 residues. DNA for the CDR3: TGTGCCAGCTCCTCCAAATCCCCCGGGACAGCCGATCAGCCCCAGCATTTT. Protein product: CASSSKSPGTADQPQHF.

The CDR3 DNA reads as TGTGCCAGCAGTAACAACAGGGCTGGCAATCAGCCCCAGCATTTT. Amino acid sequence: CASSNNRAGNQPQHF. The V gene is TRBV2, the J gene TRBJ1-5; maybe TRBD1 (6 bases). The CDR3 extends over 15 amino acids. The germline V and J ends were trimmed by 5 bases and 2 bases, with 13 bases remaining between them. Germline V gene lookup returns CDR1 SNHLY and CDR2 FYNNEI.

This clone has a single count. This chain uses TRBV28 with TRBJ2-1, with 10 positions matching TRBD2. The CDR3 has 17 residues. The germline gives CDR1 MDHEN, CDR2 SYDVKM. Trimming at V came to 6 bases and at J to 0 bases, leaving 8 bases not matched to a gene. CDR3 coding DNA: TGTGCCAGCAGGGGTCCCAGCGGGAGGGCCTCCTACAATGAGCAGTTCTTC. Translating it yields CASRGPSGRASYNEQFF.